This record looks at one TCR beta chain sequence and its context. The table lists this clonotype with a few counts. What antigen it recognizes has not been identified. Base quality data are lacking; no much larger clone is found one base away. This sample is part of a study of T-cell reconstitution after alpha-beta-depleted transplantation in children (TCRdb year 2016). Study-level background: Using TCR repertoire profiling, the study quantitatively followed how T-cell immune reconstitution unfolded in children after TCRalphabeta/CD19-depleted allogeneic hematopoietic cell transplantation.

Per the germline V gene, SQVTM is the CDR1 and ANQGSEA is the CDR2. There are 14 amino acids in the CDR3, from cysteine to phenylalanine inclusive. Kept here is only the CDR3 DNA, which spans 42 bases and is read in frame from base 1. V is pared back by 6 bases and J by 4 bases, with 16 bases lying between the germline termini. Results and caveats for the whole study, not just this receptor: The high TCRbeta diversity at day 60 in some patients was ascribed to recipient T cells and intrathymic progenitors that had survived conditioning. The frequencies of hyperexpanded clones fell over the following months, and after one year, T-cell counts and TCRbeta diversity were mostly attributed to newly produced T cells. The apparently early alphabetaT-cell count recovery about two months after transplant was reportedly dependent on only several hundred rapidly expanded clones derived from non-depleted graft cells.

This sample's treatment or condition label indicates: allogeneic hematopoietic cell transplantation with graft depleted of TCRalphabeta T cells and CD19 B cells. The transplant recipients were children given TCRalphabeta/CD19-depleted allogeneic hematopoietic cell grafts. Library preparation employed PCR. The listed sequencing device is Illumina HiSeq 2500. Molecular barcoding was employed in the preparation of TCR libraries, with unique molecular identifiers being used to normalize TCRbeta repertoire quantification. Clones were called with MiXCR by TCRdb after fastp trimmed the public reads at Q25, and only in-frame beta chains were retained. Under each unique CDR3 protein, matching rows form one entry showing the most common genes and DNA. This sample gives 84,000 or so distinct CDR3 sequences in total; roughly a sixth of them show up just once. About 20% of the sample rests with the top ten.

This specimen consisted of PBMCs, mostly from graft donor cells, obtained 180 days after TCRalphabeta/CD19-depleted stem cell transplant. The receptor comes from a male patient aged 2-15 years who had a stem cell transplant for acute lymphoblastic leukemia, so the T cells may come from the graft donor. The chain is made from TRBV29-1 and TRBJ2-1; the D gene is possibly TRBD1, with 7 bases matching. The nucleotide sequence is given as TGCAGCGTCTTGCGGAGGGGGCATTACAATGAGCAGTTCTTC. It translates as CSVLRRGHYNEQFF.